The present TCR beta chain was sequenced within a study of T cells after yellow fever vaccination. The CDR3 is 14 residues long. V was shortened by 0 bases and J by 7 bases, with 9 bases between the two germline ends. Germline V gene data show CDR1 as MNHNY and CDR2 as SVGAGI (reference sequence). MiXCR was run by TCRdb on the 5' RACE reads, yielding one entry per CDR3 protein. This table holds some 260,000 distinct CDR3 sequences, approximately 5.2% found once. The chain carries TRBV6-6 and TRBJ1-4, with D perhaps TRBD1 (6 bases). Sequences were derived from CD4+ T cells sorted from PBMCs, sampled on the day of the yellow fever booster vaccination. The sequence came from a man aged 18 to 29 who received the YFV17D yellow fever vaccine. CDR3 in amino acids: CASSYSLGGEKLFF. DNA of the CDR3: TGTGCCAGCAGTTACTCTCTAGGGGGTGAAAAACTGTTTTTT.